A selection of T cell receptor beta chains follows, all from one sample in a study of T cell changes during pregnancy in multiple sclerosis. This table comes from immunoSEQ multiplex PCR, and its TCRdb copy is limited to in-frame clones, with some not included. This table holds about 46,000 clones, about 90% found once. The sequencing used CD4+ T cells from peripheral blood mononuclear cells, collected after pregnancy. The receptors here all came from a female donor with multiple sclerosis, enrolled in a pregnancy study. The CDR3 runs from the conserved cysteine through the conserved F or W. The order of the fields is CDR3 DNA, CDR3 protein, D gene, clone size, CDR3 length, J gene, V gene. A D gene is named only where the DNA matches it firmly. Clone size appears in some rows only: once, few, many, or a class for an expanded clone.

CDR3 DNA: TGTGCCAGCAGTTACTCGAACAGCGGAACCTACGAGCAGTACTTC
CDR3 protein: CASSYSNSGTYEQYF
D gene: NA
clone size: once
CDR3 length: 15
J gene: TRBJ2-7
V gene: TRBV6-6

CDR3 DNA: TGTGCCAGCAGTGGGCTGACCGGACTAGCGGGATTCTCCCAAGAGACCCAGTACTTC
CDR3 protein: CASSGLTGLAGFSQETQYF
D gene: TRBD2
clone size: NA
CDR3 length: 19
J gene: TRBJ2-5
V gene: TRBV6-1

CDR3 DNA: TGTGCCAGCAGTCGGACTAGCTGGACAGATACGCAGTATTTT
CDR3 protein: CASSRTSWTDTQYF
D gene: TRBD2
clone size: once
CDR3 length: 14
J gene: TRBJ2-3
V gene: TRBV2

CDR3 DNA: TGCGCCAGCAGTACGGGACTCTCGGGGGAGACCCAGTACTTC
CDR3 protein: CASSTGLSGETQYF
D gene: NA
clone size: NA
CDR3 length: 14
J gene: TRBJ2-5
V gene: TRBV5-1

CDR3 DNA: TGCGCCAGCAGCTTGGGGCCGGTCGGGACAGGTCTCGGCTACACCTTC
CDR3 protein: CASSLGPVGTGLGYTF
D gene: TRBD1
clone size: once
CDR3 length: 16
J gene: TRBJ1-2
V gene: TRBV5-1

CDR3 DNA: TGCGCCAGCAGCTTAGACGGGACAGGGCCCTACAATGAGCAGTTCTTC
CDR3 protein: CASSLDGTGPYNEQFF
D gene: TRBD1
clone size: NA
CDR3 length: 16
J gene: TRBJ2-1
V gene: TRBV5-1

CDR3 DNA: TGTGCCAGCAGTTTTGGGACAGGGAGTAATCAGCCCCAGCATTTT
CDR3 protein: CASSFGTGSNQPQHF
D gene: TRBD1
clone size: NA
CDR3 length: 15
J gene: TRBJ1-5
V gene: TRBV27

CDR3 DNA: TGTGCCAGCAGCGCGACTAGCGGGGGCTACAATGAGCAGTTCTTC
CDR3 protein: CASSATSGGYNEQFF
D gene: TRBD2
clone size: NA
CDR3 length: 15
J gene: TRBJ2-1
V gene: TRBV9

CDR3 DNA: TGTGCCAGTAGTCTAGACAGGGTTGGATCCTACGAGCAGTACTTC
CDR3 protein: CASSLDRVGSYEQYF
D gene: TRBD1
clone size: once
CDR3 length: 15
J gene: TRBJ2-7
V gene: TRBV19

CDR3 DNA: TGCGCCAGCAGCCAGGGACAGGGAAGTGCTGGGGCCAACGTCCTGACTTTC
CDR3 protein: CASSQGQGSAGANVLTF
D gene: TRBD1
clone size: NA
CDR3 length: 17
J gene: TRBJ2-6
V gene: TRBV4-3

CDR3 DNA: TGTGCCAGCCAGGGGGCTTACTCCTACAATGAGCAGTTCTTC
CDR3 protein: CASQGAYSYNEQFF
D gene: TRBD1
clone size: NA
CDR3 length: 14
J gene: TRBJ2-1
V gene: TRBV27

CDR3 DNA: TGTGCCAGCAGCTTACTTGGCGGCAATGAGCAGTTCTTC
CDR3 protein: CASSLLGGNEQFF
D gene: NA
clone size: once
CDR3 length: 13
J gene: TRBJ2-1
V gene: TRBV11-2

CDR3 DNA: TGTGCCAGTAGGGACCGGACTAGCTACGGGGAGCTGTTTTTT
CDR3 protein: CASRDRTSYGELFF
D gene: TRBD2
clone size: NA
CDR3 length: 14
J gene: TRBJ2-2
V gene: TRBV19

CDR3 DNA: TGTGCCAGCTCAGAAAACTATAGCAATCAGCCCCAGCATTTT
CDR3 protein: CASSENYSNQPQHF
D gene: NA
clone size: NA
CDR3 length: 14
J gene: TRBJ1-5
V gene: TRBV18

CDR3 DNA: TGTGCCAGCAGGGAGCGGTCTGAGCAGTTCTTC
CDR3 protein: CASRERSEQFF
D gene: NA
clone size: NA
CDR3 length: 11
J gene: TRBJ2-1
V gene: TRBV27

CDR3 DNA: TGTGCCAGCAGCTTAGCCCCCTACAGGGGCAATCAGCCCCAGCATTTT
CDR3 protein: CASSLAPYRGNQPQHF
D gene: NA
clone size: NA
CDR3 length: 16
J gene: TRBJ1-5
V gene: TRBV7-6

CDR3 DNA: TGTGCCAGCAGCCCCCGGACTAGCGGGAGGGGTAAAGAGACCCAGTACTTC
CDR3 protein: CASSPRTSGRGKETQYF
D gene: TRBD2
clone size: once
CDR3 length: 17
J gene: TRBJ2-5
V gene: TRBV5-4

CDR3 DNA: TGTGCCAGCAGCGGACAGGGACACGAGATGAACACTGAAGCTTTCTTT
CDR3 protein: CASSGQGHEMNTEAFF
D gene: TRBD1
clone size: NA
CDR3 length: 16
J gene: TRBJ1-1
V gene: TRBV11-1

CDR3 DNA: TGTGCCAGCAGTATCCCCGGGGGTATGAACACTGAAGCTTTCTTT
CDR3 protein: CASSIPGGMNTEAFF
D gene: NA
clone size: NA
CDR3 length: 15
J gene: TRBJ1-1
V gene: TRBV28

CDR3 DNA: TGCAGCGCCCGTACTAGCGGGAGTACCAATGAGCAGTTCTTC
CDR3 protein: CSARTSGSTNEQFF
D gene: TRBD2
clone size: NA
CDR3 length: 14
J gene: TRBJ2-1
V gene: TRBV29-1

CDR3 DNA: TGTGCCAGCAGCTTAGGGGCGGGGGCGATTTACGAGCAGTACTTC
CDR3 protein: CASSLGAGAIYEQYF
D gene: NA
clone size: NA
CDR3 length: 15
J gene: TRBJ2-7
V gene: TRBV7-2

CDR3 DNA: TGTGCCTGGCTAAGCTCCTACGAGCAGTACTTC
CDR3 protein: CAWLSSYEQYF
D gene: NA
clone size: once
CDR3 length: 11
J gene: TRBJ2-7
V gene: TRBV30

CDR3 DNA: TGTGCCAGCAGTCCGCGGGGACGGACTAACTATGGCTACACCTTC
CDR3 protein: CASSPRGRTNYGYTF
D gene: NA
clone size: few
CDR3 length: 15
J gene: TRBJ1-2
V gene: TRBV28

CDR3 DNA: TGCAGCGTTGGACACACCACCGGGGAGCTGTTTTTT
CDR3 protein: CSVGHTTGELFF
D gene: NA
clone size: once
CDR3 length: 12
J gene: TRBJ2-2
V gene: TRBV29-1

CDR3 DNA: TGTGCCAGCAGTTTTCCGGGAGCCTCATCCTACGAGCAGTACTTC
CDR3 protein: CASSFPGASSYEQYF
D gene: NA
clone size: few
CDR3 length: 15
J gene: TRBJ2-7
V gene: TRBV28

CDR3 DNA: TGTGCCAGCAGCTTAGCTCAGGGGACTGAAGCTTTCTTT
CDR3 protein: CASSLAQGTEAFF
D gene: NA
clone size: NA
CDR3 length: 13
J gene: TRBJ1-1
V gene: TRBV11-1

CDR3 DNA: TGTGCCAGCACCGACAGGGGGGAAGGGATGGTCGGGGAGCTGTTTTTT
CDR3 protein: CASTDRGEGMVGELFF
D gene: TRBD1
clone size: NA
CDR3 length: 16
J gene: TRBJ2-2
V gene: TRBV9

CDR3 DNA: TGTGCCAGCAGTTTACGCCTGGACAGTCAGTATGGCTACACCTTC
CDR3 protein: CASSLRLDSQYGYTF
D gene: NA
clone size: NA
CDR3 length: 15
J gene: TRBJ1-2
V gene: TRBV28

CDR3 DNA: TGCGCCAGCAGCCAAGATCCGCAGGGCGCGAACACTGAAGCTTTCTTT
CDR3 protein: CASSQDPQGANTEAFF
D gene: NA
clone size: NA
CDR3 length: 16
J gene: TRBJ1-1
V gene: TRBV4-3

CDR3 DNA: TGTGCCAGCCCAGGGCCAAAGAACACTGAAGCTTTCTTT
CDR3 protein: CASPGPKNTEAFF
D gene: NA
clone size: few
CDR3 length: 13
J gene: TRBJ1-1
V gene: TRBV28

CDR3 DNA: TGTGCCAGCAGCTTATTAGTTCCGGCAGATACGCAGTATTTT
CDR3 protein: CASSLLVPADTQYF
D gene: NA
clone size: NA
CDR3 length: 14
J gene: TRBJ2-3
V gene: TRBV7-3

CDR3 DNA: TGTGCCAGTACCCAGCCGACTAGCGGGGGGCAAGAGACCCAGTACTTC
CDR3 protein: CASTQPTSGGQETQYF
D gene: TRBD2
clone size: NA
CDR3 length: 16
J gene: TRBJ2-5
V gene: TRBV19

CDR3 DNA: TGTGCCAGTAGTATTAAGAGGAACACTGAAGCTTTCTTT
CDR3 protein: CASSIKRNTEAFF
D gene: NA
clone size: NA
CDR3 length: 13
J gene: TRBJ1-1
V gene: TRBV19

CDR3 DNA: TGCGCCAGCAGCTTTTCCAGGGGCAATGAGCAGTTCTTC
CDR3 protein: CASSFSRGNEQFF
D gene: NA
clone size: NA
CDR3 length: 13
J gene: TRBJ2-1
V gene: TRBV5-1

CDR3 DNA: TGTGCCAGCAGCTCAGGGACTAGCGGAGGGGAGACCCAGTACTTC
CDR3 protein: CASSSGTSGGETQYF
D gene: TRBD2
clone size: NA
CDR3 length: 15
J gene: TRBJ2-5
V gene: TRBV28

CDR3 DNA: TGTGCCTGGAAGGGAGCCCAAGAGACCCAGTACTTC
CDR3 protein: CAWKGAQETQYF
D gene: NA
clone size: NA
CDR3 length: 12
J gene: TRBJ2-5
V gene: TRBV30